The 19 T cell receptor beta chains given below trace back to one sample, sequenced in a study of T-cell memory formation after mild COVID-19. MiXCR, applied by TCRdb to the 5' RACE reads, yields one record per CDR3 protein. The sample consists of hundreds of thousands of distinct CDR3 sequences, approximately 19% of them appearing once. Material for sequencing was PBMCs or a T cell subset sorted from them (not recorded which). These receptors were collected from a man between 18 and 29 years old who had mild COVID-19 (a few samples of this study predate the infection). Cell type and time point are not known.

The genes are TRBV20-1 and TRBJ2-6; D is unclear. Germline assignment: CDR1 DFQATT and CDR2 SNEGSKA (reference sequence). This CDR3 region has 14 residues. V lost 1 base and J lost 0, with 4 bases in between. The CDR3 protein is CSARAASGANVLTF. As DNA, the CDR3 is TGCAGTGCTAGAGCTGCCTCTGGGGCCAACGTCCTGACTTTC.

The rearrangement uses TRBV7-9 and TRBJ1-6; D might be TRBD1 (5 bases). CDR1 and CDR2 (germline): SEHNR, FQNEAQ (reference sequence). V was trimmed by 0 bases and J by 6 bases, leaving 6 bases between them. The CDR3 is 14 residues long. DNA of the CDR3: TGTGCCAGCAGCTTAGCGGGGGGTAATTCACCCCTCCACTTT. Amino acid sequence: CASSLAGGNSPLHF.

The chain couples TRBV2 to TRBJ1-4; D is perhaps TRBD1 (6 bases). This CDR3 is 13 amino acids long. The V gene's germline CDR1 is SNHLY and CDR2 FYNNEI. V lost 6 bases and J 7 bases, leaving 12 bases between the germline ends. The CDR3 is CASRGDTLEKLFF. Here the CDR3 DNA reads TGTGCCAGCAGGGGGGACACCCTTGAAAAACTGTTTTTT.

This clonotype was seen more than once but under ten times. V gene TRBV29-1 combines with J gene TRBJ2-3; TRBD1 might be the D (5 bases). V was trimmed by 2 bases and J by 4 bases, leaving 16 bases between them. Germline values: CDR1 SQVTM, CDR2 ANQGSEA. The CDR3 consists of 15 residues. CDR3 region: CSVEPPRMGPDTQYF. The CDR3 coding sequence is TGCAGCGTTGAACCCCCTCGGATGGGGCCAGATACGCAGTATTTT.

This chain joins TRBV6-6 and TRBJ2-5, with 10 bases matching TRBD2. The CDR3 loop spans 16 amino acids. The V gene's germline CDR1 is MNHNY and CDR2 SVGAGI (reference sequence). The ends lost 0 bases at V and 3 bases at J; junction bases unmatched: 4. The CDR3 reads CASSYSGTSEEETQYF. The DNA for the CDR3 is TGTGCCAGCAGTTACTCCGGGACTAGCGAAGAAGAGACCCAGTACTTC.

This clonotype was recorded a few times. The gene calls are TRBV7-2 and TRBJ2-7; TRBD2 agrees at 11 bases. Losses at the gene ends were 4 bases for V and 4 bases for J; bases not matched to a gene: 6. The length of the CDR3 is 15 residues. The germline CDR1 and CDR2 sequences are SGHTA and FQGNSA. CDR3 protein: CASSSPTSGEYEQYF. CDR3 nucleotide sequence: TGTGCCAGCAGCTCCCCGACTAGCGGGGAGTACGAGCAGTACTTC. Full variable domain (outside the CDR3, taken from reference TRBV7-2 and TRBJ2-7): GAGVSQSPSNKVTEKGKDVELRCDPISGHTALYWYRQSLGQGLEFLIYFQGNSAPDKSGLPSDRFSAERTGGSVSTLTIQRTQQEDSAVYLCASSSPTSGEYEQYFGPGTRLTVT.

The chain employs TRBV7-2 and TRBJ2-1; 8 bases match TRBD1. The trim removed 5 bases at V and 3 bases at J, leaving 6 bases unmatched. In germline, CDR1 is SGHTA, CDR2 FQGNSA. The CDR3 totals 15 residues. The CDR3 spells CASSPGTGRYNEQFF. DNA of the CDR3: TGTGCCAGCAGCCCCGGGACAGGCCGCTACAATGAGCAGTTCTTC.

In DNA form, the CDR3 reads TGCGCCAGCAGTGAGGGACACCAAGAGACCCAGTACTTC. Amino acid sequence: CASSEGHQETQYF. The chain carries TRBV10-1 and TRBJ2-5, with D uncertain. Germline values: CDR1 WNHNN, CDR2 SYGVQD (reference sequence). Deletions cut 2 bases from V and 0 bases from J, with 4 bases between. The CDR3 runs 13 residues.

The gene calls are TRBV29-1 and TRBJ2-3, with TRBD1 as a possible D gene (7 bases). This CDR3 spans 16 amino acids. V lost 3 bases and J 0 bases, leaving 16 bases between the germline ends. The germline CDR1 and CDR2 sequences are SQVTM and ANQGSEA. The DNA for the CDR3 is TGCAGCGTTGAGGGAGTCAGGGGGGTTAGCACAGATACGCAGTATTTT. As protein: CSVEGVRGVSTDTQYF.

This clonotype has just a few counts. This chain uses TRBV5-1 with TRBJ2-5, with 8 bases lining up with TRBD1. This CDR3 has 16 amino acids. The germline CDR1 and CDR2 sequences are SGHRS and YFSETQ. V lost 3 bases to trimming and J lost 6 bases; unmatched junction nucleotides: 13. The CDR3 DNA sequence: TGCGCCAGCAGCTCGACCATCAGGGGGCCGGTGAAGACCCAGTACTTC. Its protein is CASSSTIRGPVKTQYF. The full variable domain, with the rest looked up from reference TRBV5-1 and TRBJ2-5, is KAGVTQTPRYLIKTRGQQVTLSCSPISGHRSVSWYQQTPGQGLQFLFEYFSETQRNKGNFPGRFSGRQFSNSRSEMNVSTLELGDSALYLCASSSTIRGPVKTQYFGPGTRLLVL.

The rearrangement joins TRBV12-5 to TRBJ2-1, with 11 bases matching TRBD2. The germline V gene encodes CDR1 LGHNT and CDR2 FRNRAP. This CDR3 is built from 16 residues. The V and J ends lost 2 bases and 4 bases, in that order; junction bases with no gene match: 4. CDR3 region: CASGLTRLAGYNEQFF. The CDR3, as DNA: TGTGCTAGTGGTTTGACCCGACTAGCGGGGTACAATGAGCAGTTCTTC.

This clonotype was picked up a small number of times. The CDR3 DNA reads TGTGCCAGCAGCTTTACGTCTTACAATGAGCAGTTCTTC. It yields the protein CASSFTSYNEQFF. This chain links TRBV5-5 with TRBJ2-1, with unresolved D. V was clipped by 2 bases and J by 4 bases, with 7 bases between them. This CDR3 comprises 13 residues. CDR1 SGHKS and CDR2 YYEKEE come from the germline V gene (reference sequence).

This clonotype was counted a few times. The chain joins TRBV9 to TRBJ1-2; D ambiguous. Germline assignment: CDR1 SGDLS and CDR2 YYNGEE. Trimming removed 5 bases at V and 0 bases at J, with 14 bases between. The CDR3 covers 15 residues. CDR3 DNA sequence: TGTGCCAGCAGTGAGACCGGTAATTCTAACTATGGCTACACCTTC. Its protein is CASSETGNSNYGYTF.

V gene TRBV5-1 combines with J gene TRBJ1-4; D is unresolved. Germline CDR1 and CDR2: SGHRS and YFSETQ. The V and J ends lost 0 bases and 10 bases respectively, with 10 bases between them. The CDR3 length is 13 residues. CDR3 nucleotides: TGCGCCAGCAGCTTGGTTTCTCGAGGAAAACTGTTTTTT. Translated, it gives CASSLVSRGKLFF. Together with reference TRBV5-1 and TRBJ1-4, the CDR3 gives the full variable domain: KAGVTQTPRYLIKTRGQQVTLSCSPISGHRSVSWYQQTPGQGLQFLFEYFSETQRNKGNFPGRFSGRQFSNSRSEMNVSTLELGDSALYLCASSLVSRGKLFFGSGTQLSVL.

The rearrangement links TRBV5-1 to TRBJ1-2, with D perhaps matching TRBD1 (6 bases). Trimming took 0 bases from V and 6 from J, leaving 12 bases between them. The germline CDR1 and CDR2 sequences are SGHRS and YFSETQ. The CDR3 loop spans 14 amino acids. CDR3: CASSLASGAHGYTF. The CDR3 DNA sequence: TGCGCCAGCAGCTTGGCTTCGGGGGCCCATGGCTACACCTTC.

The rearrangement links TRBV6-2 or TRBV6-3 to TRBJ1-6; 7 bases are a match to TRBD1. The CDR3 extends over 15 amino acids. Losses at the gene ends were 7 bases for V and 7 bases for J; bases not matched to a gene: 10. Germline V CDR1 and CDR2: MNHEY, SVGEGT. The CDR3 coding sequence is TGTGCCAGCAACCCACAGGGGATCCAAAATTCACCCCTCCACTTT. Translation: CASNPQGIQNSPLHF.

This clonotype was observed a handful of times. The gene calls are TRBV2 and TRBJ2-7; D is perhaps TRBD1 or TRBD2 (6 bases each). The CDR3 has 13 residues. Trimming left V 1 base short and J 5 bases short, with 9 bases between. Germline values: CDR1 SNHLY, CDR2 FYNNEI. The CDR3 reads CASSEEGGNEQYF. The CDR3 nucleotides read TGTGCCAGCAGTGAAGAGGGGGGAAACGAGCAGTACTTC.

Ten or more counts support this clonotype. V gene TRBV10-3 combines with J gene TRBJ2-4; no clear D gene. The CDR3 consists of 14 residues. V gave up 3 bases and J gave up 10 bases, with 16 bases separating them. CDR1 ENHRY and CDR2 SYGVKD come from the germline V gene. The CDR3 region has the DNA TGTGCCATCAGTGATCAAGGTGGTGTGGGGATTCAGTACTTC. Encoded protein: CAISDQGGVGIQYF.

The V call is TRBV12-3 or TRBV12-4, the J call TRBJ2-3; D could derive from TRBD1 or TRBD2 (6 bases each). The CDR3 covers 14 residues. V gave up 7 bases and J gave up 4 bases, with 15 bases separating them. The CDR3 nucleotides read TGTGCCAGCACCCTAGGGGGGTTGGCAGATACGCAGTATTTT. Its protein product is CASTLGGLADTQYF.